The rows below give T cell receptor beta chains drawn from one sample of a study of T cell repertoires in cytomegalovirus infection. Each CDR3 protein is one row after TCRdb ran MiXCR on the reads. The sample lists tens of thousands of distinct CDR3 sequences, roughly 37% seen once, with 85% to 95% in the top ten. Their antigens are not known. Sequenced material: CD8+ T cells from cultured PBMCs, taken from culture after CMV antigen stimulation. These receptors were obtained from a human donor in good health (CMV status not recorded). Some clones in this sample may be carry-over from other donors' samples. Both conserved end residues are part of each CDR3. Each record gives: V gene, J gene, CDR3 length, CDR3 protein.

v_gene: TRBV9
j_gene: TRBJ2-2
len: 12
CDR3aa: CASSPYTGELFF

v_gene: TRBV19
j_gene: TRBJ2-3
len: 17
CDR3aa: CASSIAAAGGGADTQYF

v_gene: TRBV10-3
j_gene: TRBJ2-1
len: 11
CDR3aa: CASAAGGWQFF

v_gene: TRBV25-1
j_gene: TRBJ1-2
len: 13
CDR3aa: CASSEGLGLGYTF

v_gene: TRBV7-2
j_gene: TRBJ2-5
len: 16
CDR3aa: CASSLVTRGPQETQYF

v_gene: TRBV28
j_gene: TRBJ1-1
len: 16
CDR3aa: CASSPPGGIWDTEAFF

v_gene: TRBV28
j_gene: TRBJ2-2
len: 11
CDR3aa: CASSLTGELFF

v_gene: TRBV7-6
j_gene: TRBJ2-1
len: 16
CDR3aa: CASSPRTGPKYNEQFF

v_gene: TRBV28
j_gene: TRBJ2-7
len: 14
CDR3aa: CASTNRDGVYEQYF

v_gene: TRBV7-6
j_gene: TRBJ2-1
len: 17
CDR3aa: CASSLRYPIFEDNEQFF

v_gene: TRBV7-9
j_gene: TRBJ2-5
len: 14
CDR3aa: CASSVGQGGETQYF

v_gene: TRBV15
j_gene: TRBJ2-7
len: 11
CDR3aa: CATSNLNEQYF